A single sample is the source of the 9 T cell receptor beta chains below, sequenced in a study of OX40 agonist ivuxolimab in advanced cancers. The protocol was immunoSEQ multiplex PCR, while the TCRdb copy is restricted to in-frame clones and leaves out a portion. The repertoire includes just over 90,000 clones, roughly 94% of them detected once, and around 3% sits in the top ten. This specimen was CD4+ or CD8+ T cells sorted from blood, taken in a trial of the OX40 agonist ivuxolimab. The source is an adult with an advanced solid tumor such as melanoma, head and neck, liver or kidney cancer.

In nucleotides, the CDR3 is TGCGCCAGCAGTGAGTCTGTAGAACAGGGGTCGCTAGCGGAGGAGGGTGAGCAGTTCTTC. Residues: CASSESVEQGSLAEEGEQFF. The genes are TRBV10-1 and TRBJ2-1; D tentatively fits TRBD1 or TRBD2 (7 bases each). Germline V gives CDR1 WNHNN, CDR2 SYGVQD (reference sequence). The CDR3 consists of 20 residues. Between the trimmed V and J ends, which lost 0 bases and 9 bases, there was a span of 30 bases.

The CDR3 here is CASSFKSGSGFYNEQFF. The CDR3 nucleotides are TGTGCCAGCAGCTTCAAGAGCGGGAGTGGTTTCTACAATGAGCAGTTCTTC. V and J are TRBV5-6 and TRBJ2-1, with 8 bases identical to TRBD2. The CDR3 spans 17 residues. The ends lost 2 bases at V and 3 bases at J; junction bases unmatched: 10. Germline lookup yields CDR1 SGHDT and CDR2 YYEEEE.

CDR3 region: CASSSTGRVDTQYF. CDR3 DNA: TGTGCCAGCAGTTCGACAGGTAGAGTAGATACGCAGTATTTT. This chain links TRBV27 with TRBJ2-3; the D gene is possibly TRBD1 (6 bases). CDR1 is MNHEY, CDR2 SMNVEV, per germline (reference sequence). This CDR3 has 14 residues. Trimming took 4 bases from V and 5 from J, leaving 13 bases between them.

J is TRBJ1-5 and V is TRBV11-2; 7 nucleotides match TRBD1. Germline V lookup: CDR1 SGHAT, CDR2 FQNNGV. The ends lost 1 base at V and 7 bases at J; junction bases unmatched: 4. The CDR3 covers 14 residues. The chain's CDR3 is CASSLGQGGQPQHF. The CDR3 nucleotides are TGTGCCAGCAGCTTAGGACAGGGTGGACAGCCCCAGCATTTT.

This rearrangement joins TRBV2 to TRBJ2-7, with TRBD2 matching over 11 bases. Germline V gives CDR1 SNHLY, CDR2 FYNNEI. This CDR3 has 14 residues. With 8 bases clipped from V and 3 bases from J, the junction kept 6 bases outside the gene matches. Here the CDR3 reads CASLGLADNYEQYF. Written as DNA, the CDR3 is TGTGCCAGCCTGGGACTAGCGGATAACTACGAGCAGTACTTC.

The chain combines TRBV30 with TRBJ1-2; D gene ambiguous. The CDR3 consists of 11 residues. Germline-derived CDR1 and CDR2 are GTSNPN and SVGIG (reference sequence). The V end was cut by 3 bases, the J end by 2 bases, with 4 bases between. The CDR3 sequence is CAWRDNYGYTF. CDR3 DNA sequence: TGTGCCTGGAGGGACAACTATGGCTACACCTTC.

The count of this clone is one. The chain employs TRBV5-6 and TRBJ2-1; possible D gene TRBD2, 6 bases. The ends were cut back, 4 bases at V and 5 bases at J, with 7 bases in the middle. CDR3 length equals 12 residues. Germline loops: CDR1 SGHDT, CDR2 YYEEEE. The CDR3 region is CASSGGNNEQFF. The CDR3 DNA follows: TGTGCCAGCAGCGGCGGGAACAATGAGCAGTTCTTC.

The chain joins TRBV11-2 to TRBJ2-1, with D tentatively TRBD1 or TRBD2 (5 bases each). V lost 5 bases to trimming and J lost 5 bases, with 13 bases between them. The CDR3 has 14 residues. The germline gives CDR1 SGHAT, CDR2 FQNNGV. The CDR3 sequence is CASSPGRGNNEQFF. DNA for the CDR3: TGTGCCAGCAGCCCGGGACGGGGAAACAATGAGCAGTTCTTC.

The gene calls are TRBV7-8 and TRBJ2-5; 7 bases are a match to TRBD2. Germline trimming cut 5 bases from V and 4 bases from J; bases unmatched to any gene: 16. CDR1 and CDR2 from the germline V gene are SGHVS and FQNEAQ. The CDR3 spans 17 residues. The CDR3 region has the DNA TGTGCCAGCAGCCCAAATTTACTAGCGAGATTCGTAGAGACCCAGTACTTC. Protein sequence: CASSPNLLARFVETQYF.